This T cell receptor (beta chain) was captured by sequencing in a study of a mutant IDH1 vaccine in newly diagnosed glioma. Study-wide results and caveats: Overall, around 93% of patients had vaccine-induced immune responses.

As regards this clone: The antigen is unknown.

TCRdb keeps only in-frame clones here, not all; method: immunoSEQ multiplex PCR. The sample records around 42,000 clones, approximately 83% being singletons. Deletions cut 2 bases from V and 3 bases from J, with 10 bases between. The CDR3 sequence is 14 residues long. In germline, CDR1 is SGHDT, CDR2 YYEEEE. Time point meaning: week 5, during vaccination. Alongside topical imiquimod, each dose of vaccine comprised 300 ug of mutant IDH1 20-mer peptide. Newly diagnosed WHO grade 3 or 4 IDH1-mutant, ATRX-lost astrocytomas were identified in the donors. V is TRBV5-6 and J is TRBJ2-3; D is undetermined. The clonotype was recovered from a man between 40 and 49 years old with glioma. The sequencing here drew on PBMCs, taken from a glioma patient whose treatment included an IDH1 peptide vaccine. CDR3 in DNA: TGTGCCAGCAGCTTCTGGACCATTACAGATACGCAGTATTTT. This codes for CASSFWTITDTQYF.